This T cell receptor (beta chain) was identified during a study of blood T cell repertoires in COVID-19. Participants in the exposed group had met a COVID-19 case in the 2 weeks before joining the study. Sequencing was performed with immunoSEQ multiplex PCR; in TCRdb, only in-frame clones are kept and a portion is missing. The sample has more than 300,000 clones, approximately 90% seen once. J lost 2 bases, V lost 0 bases, and 6 bases had no gene match. This CDR3 contains 16 residues. Germline CDR1 reads SGHTA; CDR2 reads FQGNSA. This clonotype was obtained from a woman younger than 45 who had been exposed to COVID-19. This chain uses TRBV7-2 with TRBJ1-2, with 7 bases lining up with TRBD1. Sequencing was carried out using PBMCs or T cells enriched from blood (not recorded which). This CDR3 is CASSLAMRGPNYGYTF. DNA for the CDR3: TGTGCCAGCAGCTTAGCGATGAGGGGGCCGAACTATGGCTACACCTTC.